The present entry profiles one T cell receptor beta chain with its context. Repertoires were generated with immunoSEQ multiplex PCR, while TCRdb's copy carries only in-frame clones and drops some. This sample has fewer than 200,000 clones, with approximately 85% found just once. This entry is derived from a study of blood T cell repertoires in COVID-19. The germline CDR1 and CDR2 sequences are SNHLY and FYNNEI. Trimming shortened V by 4 bases and J by 1 base, and 10 bases separated the two germline ends. This CDR3 has 14 residues. Sequenced sample: peripheral blood. This clonotype originated in a man aged 55 to 69 who had recovered from COVID-19. V usage is TRBV2 and J usage is TRBJ1-1, with D possibly matching TRBD1 (5 bases). CDR3 amino acids: CASSAGQSNTEAFF. The CDR3 coding sequence is TGTGCCAGCAGTGCAGGGCAGTCGAACACTGAAGCTTTCTTT.